Listed here are 28 T cell receptor beta chains from one sample, sequenced in a study of cytomegalovirus exposure and HLA in healthy donors. PCR employed 60 Vbeta and 13 Jbeta primers. Only in-frame clones appear in the TCRdb table, and some are missing; sequencing was by immunoSEQ multiplex PCR. The sample yields about 190,000 clones, around 67% seen once. Material for sequencing was PBMCs. The receptors were sampled from a woman in her twenties or thirties in good health and CMV-seropositive.

The V gene is TRBV28, the J gene TRBJ1-5, with D unclear. Trimming cost V 7 bases and J 0 bases, with 10 bases left between them. CDR3 length: 14 amino acids. CDR1 is MDHEN and CDR2 is SYDVKM in the germline V gene. The CDR3 nucleotides read TGTGCCAGCACCCAACTCTTTAGCAATCAGCCCCAGCATTTT. The encoded protein is CASTQLFSNQPQHF.

The chain uses TRBV5-1 and TRBJ2-2; D unclear. Germline values: CDR1 SGHRS, CDR2 YFSETQ. V dropped 1 base and J dropped 0 bases, with 7 bases sitting between them. This CDR3 comprises 15 residues. CDR3 bases: TGCGCCAGCAGCTTGACTACCTCGAACACCGGGGAGCTGTTTTTT. The encoded protein is CASSLTTSNTGELFF.

The chain couples TRBV27 to TRBJ2-7; 7 bases are a match to TRBD2. The CDR3 length is 13 residues. CDR1 and CDR2 from the germline V gene are MNHEY and SMNVEV (reference sequence). V shed 3 bases, J shed 7 bases, and the junction held 6 bases outside the gene matches. Here the CDR3 DNA reads TGTGCCAGCAGTTTGAGGGGAGGGGTTGAGCAGTACTTC. Protein product: CASSLRGGVEQYF.

The chain carries TRBV28 and TRBJ2-5; D is possibly TRBD2 (6 bases). Germline-derived CDR1 and CDR2 are MDHEN and SYDVKM. With 5 bases removed from V and 4 bases from J, the gap between germline ends came to 14 bases. The CDR3 covers 14 residues. The CDR3 loop is CASSGGGPAETQYF. CDR3 sequence (DNA): TGTGCCAGCAGTGGCGGAGGGCCGGCAGAGACCCAGTACTTC.

The chain couples TRBV7-6 to TRBJ2-3; the match to TRBD1 covers 7 bases. Trimming removed 7 bases from V and 1 base from J; junction bases left unmatched: 11. The CDR3 sequence is 16 residues long. In germline, CDR1 is SGHVS, CDR2 FNYEAQ. The CDR3 is CASTNPTGLGTDTQYF. As DNA, the CDR3 is TGTGCCAGCACCAACCCGACAGGGCTGGGCACAGATACGCAGTATTTT.

This rearrangement joins TRBV5-1 to TRBJ2-5, with D tentatively TRBD2 (5 bases). V shed 0 bases and J shed 2 bases, with 11 bases lying between them. CDR1 and CDR2 from the germline V gene are SGHRS and YFSETQ. The CDR3 spans 15 residues. CDR3 DNA sequence: TGCGCCAGCAGCTTGGGGATAACGGGGCAAGAGACCCAGTACTTC. This translates into CASSLGITGQETQYF.

This chain connects TRBV6-5 to TRBJ1-6; 7 bases are shared with TRBD1. V lost 7 bases, J lost 7 bases, and 7 bases stayed unmatched. CDR1 and CDR2 from the germline V gene are MNHEY and SVGAGI. This CDR3 has 14 residues. For the CDR3, the DNA is TGTGCCAGCAACCGGGACAGCGCCAATTCACCCCTCCACTTT. It encodes CASNRDSANSPLHF.

The chain links TRBV9 to TRBJ2-7; TRBD2 aligns across 8 bases. The length of the CDR3 is 14 residues. V lost 3 bases and J lost 3; bases outside the gene matches: 5. Germline V lookup: CDR1 SGDLS, CDR2 YYNGEE. In DNA, the CDR3 is TGTGCCAGCAGCGCTCTCGGGGGGGACTACGAGCAGTACTTC. It encodes CASSALGGDYEQYF.

V and J are TRBV5-3 and TRBJ2-1; 10 bases agree with TRBD2. TRBV5-3 is known as an ORF, though its function is uncertain. The ends lost 0 bases at V and 4 bases at J; junction bases unmatched: 10. This CDR3 is built from 18 residues. The CDR3 nucleotides read TGTGCCAGAAGCTTGGGACGACTAGCGGGTATTATTTACAATGAGCAGTTCTTC. Amino acid sequence: CARSLGRLAGIIYNEQFF.

The rearrangement uses TRBV27 and TRBJ2-1; 11 bases map to TRBD2. V lost 5 bases to trimming and J lost 2 bases; unmatched junction nucleotides: 8. The CDR3 is made up of 17 amino acids. Germline CDR1 and CDR2: MNHEY and SMNVEV (reference sequence). In nucleotides, the CDR3 is TGTGCCAGCAGTCCGACAGGGACTAGCGGTACCTACAATGAGCAGTTCTTC. Translation gives CASSPTGTSGTYNEQFF.

This clone was recorded a few times. The CDR3 DNA sequence: TGTGCCAGCAGTGGGACAGGGGGATACTATGGCTACACCTTC. The encoded protein is CASSGTGGYYGYTF. The gene calls are TRBV27 and TRBJ1-2; 11 bases align to TRBD1. Germline V gene lookup returns CDR1 MNHEY and CDR2 SMNVEV (reference sequence). V lost 5 bases to trimming and J lost 3 bases; unmatched junction nucleotides: 2. The CDR3 runs to 14 residues.

V gene TRBV5-1 combines with J gene TRBJ2-1; 15 positions agree with TRBD2. V dropped 3 bases and J dropped 2; count of bases not matched to a gene: 3. Germline V CDR1 and CDR2: SGHRS, YFSETQ. CDR3 size: 17 residues. The CDR3 bases are TGCGCCAGCAGCTCAGGACTAGCGGGGGGGACCTACAATGAGCAGTTCTTC. Its translation is CASSSGLAGGTYNEQFF.

The V call is TRBV2, the J call TRBJ2-1, with a weak D call TRBD2 (5 bases). V gave up 4 bases and J gave up 0 bases, with 25 bases separating them. The CDR3 has 20 amino acids. Germline CDR1 is SNHLY and CDR2 is FYNNEI. CDR3 loop: CASSVPDGSGLALSYNEQFF. As DNA, the CDR3 is TGTGCCAGCAGTGTCCCTGATGGGAGTGGCCTAGCCCTCTCCTACAATGAGCAGTTCTTC. The full variable domain, its missing parts supplied by reference TRBV2 and TRBJ2-1, is EPEVTQTPSHQVTQMGQEVILRCVPISNHLYFYWYRQILGQKVEFLVSFYNNEISEKSEIFDDQFSVERPDGSNFTLKIRSTKLEDSAMYFCASSVPDGSGLALSYNEQFFGPGTRLTVL.

The rearrangement joins TRBV9 to TRBJ2-7; TRBD2 is a possible D gene (5 bases). CDR3 length: 14 amino acids. Germline values: CDR1 SGDLS, CDR2 YYNGEE. V was cut by 0 bases and J by 6 bases, with 13 bases left in between. CDR3 region: CASSVAPSNSEQYF. The CDR3 nucleotides read TGTGCCAGCAGCGTAGCCCCTAGCAACTCCGAGCAGTACTTC.

The chain links TRBV28 to TRBJ2-7; 9 bases align to TRBD2. V was pared by 6 bases and J by 4 bases, with 1 base of the junction left unmatched. The CDR3 spans 12 residues. Germline V lookup: CDR1 MDHEN, CDR2 SYDVKM. The CDR3 DNA follows: TGTGCCAGCAGGCTAGCGGGGTACGAGCAGTACTTC. Residues: CASRLAGYEQYF.

The rearrangement uses TRBV2 and TRBJ1-5, with a weak D call TRBD1 (6 bases). CDR1 and CDR2 (germline): SNHLY, FYNNEI. This CDR3 contains 14 residues. CDR3 nucleotide sequence: TGTGGTGGGGGGGAGGGGGTTGGCAATCAGCCCCAGCATTTT. Protein sequence: CGGGEGVGNQPQHF.

This clone was observed once. This rearrangement joins TRBV27 to TRBJ1-1, with no clear D. Germline CDR1 MNHEY, CDR2 SMNVEV (reference sequence). This CDR3 has 13 residues. V lost 3 bases to trimming and J lost 12 bases, with 17 bases between them. As DNA, the CDR3 is TGTGCCAGCAGTTTGGGAGAGGGAATAGAAACTTTCTTT. Residues: CASSLGEGIETFF.

The chain recombines TRBV4-1 with TRBJ1-5; TRBD1 agrees at 8 bases. With 4 bases clipped from V and 7 bases from J, the junction kept 9 bases outside the gene matches. The CDR3 length is 15 residues. Germline CDR1 reads MGHRA; CDR2 reads YSYEKL. This CDR3 reads CASSPQAGGGQPQHF. In DNA form, the CDR3 reads TGCGCCAGCAGCCCACAAGCAGGGGGCGGGCAGCCCCAGCATTTT.

This clone has a single count. This chain connects TRBV4-2 to TRBJ1-2, with D unclear. The CDR3 is made up of 14 amino acids. Germline assignment: CDR1 LGHNA and CDR2 YNFKEQ. Trimming cost V 1 base and J 9 bases, with 15 bases left between them. The CDR3 is CASSQVGGDLSYTF. CDR3 nucleotides: TGTGCCAGCAGCCAAGTCGGCGGGGATCTAAGCTACACCTTC.

This chain connects TRBV7-9 to TRBJ2-7, with TRBD1 matching over 8 bases. V trimming: 1 base; J trimming: 3 bases; junction bases outside the gene matches: 2. The germline V gene encodes CDR1 SEHNR and CDR2 FQNEAQ (reference sequence). CDR3 length: 14 residues. CDR3 sequence reads: CASSLGTGIYEQYF. CDR3 DNA sequence: TGTGCCAGCAGCTTAGGGACAGGGATCTACGAGCAGTACTTC.

This rearrangement joins TRBV5-1 to TRBJ1-3; D gene uncertain. The CDR3 runs to 16 residues. CDR1 and CDR2 (germline): SGHRS, YFSETQ. The V end lost 0 bases, the J end lost 3 bases, and 13 bases lay between the germline ends. The CDR3 is CASSLVEGLIGNTIYF. CDR3 DNA sequence: TGCGCCAGCAGCTTGGTGGAGGGTTTAATTGGAAACACCATATATTTT.

This rearrangement joins TRBV15 to TRBJ2-5, with D possibly matching TRBD2 (5 bases). The end of the DNA is better explained by TRBJ2-7, so the J call may be wrong. The CDR3 is 14 amino acids. CDR1 LNHNV and CDR2 YYDKDF come from the germline V gene (reference sequence). CDR3 bases: TGTGCCACCAGCAGAGAAACTAGGGTCGGCGAGCAGTACTTC. Amino acids: CATSRETRVGEQYF.

The rearrangement joins TRBV6-1 to TRBJ1-2, with D maybe TRBD1 (5 bases). The V and J ends lost 4 bases and 7 bases respectively, with 16 bases between them. The CDR3 consists of 14 residues. From germline, CDR1 is MNHNS and CDR2 SASEGT. CDR3 sequence: CASSGGGGSSGYTF. For the CDR3, the DNA is TGTGCCAGCAGTGGCGGGGGAGGTAGTAGTGGCTACACCTTC.

The chain links TRBV29-1 to TRBJ1-4, with no clear D. The CDR3 runs 14 residues. V lost 1 base and J 3 bases, leaving 9 bases between the germline ends. The germline V gene has CDR1 SQVTM and CDR2 ANQGSEA. The CDR3 DNA reads as TGCAGCGTTGAAGTTATGAGTCCTAATGAAAAACTGTTTTTT. This gives the protein CSVEVMSPNEKLFF.

This clone was recorded once. This chain connects TRBV9 to TRBJ2-5; 11 bases align to TRBD1. The CDR3 has 15 amino acids. The germline gives CDR1 SGDLS, CDR2 YYNGEE. Unmatched junction bases numbered 3, after V lost 0 bases and J lost 5 bases. The CDR3 DNA sequence: TGTGCCAGCAGCGTAGGGACAGGGGGCGCGGAGACCCAGTACTTC. Protein product: CASSVGTGGAETQYF.

Only a few counts were recorded for this clone. The V gene is TRBV9, the J gene TRBJ2-7; 9 nucleotides line up with TRBD2. Germline V lookup: CDR1 SGDLS, CDR2 YYNGEE. The CDR3 consists of 14 residues. Trimming removed 0 bases from V and 5 bases from J; junction bases left unmatched: 3. The CDR3: CASSVELAGDEQYF. CDR3 nucleotide sequence: TGTGCCAGCAGCGTAGAACTAGCGGGCGACGAGCAGTACTTC.

The V and J genes are TRBV19 and TRBJ2-5, with D perhaps matching TRBD1 (5 bases). The last part of the DNA fits TRBJ2-7 better; the J call may be wrong. Germline values: CDR1 LNHDA, CDR2 SQIVND (reference sequence). The CDR3 length is 14 residues. The CDR3 DNA reads as TGTGCCAGTAGTGTGGACAAGGGCTCGACCGAGCAGTACTTC. Its protein is CASSVDKGSTEQYF.

This clone showed up just a few times. The genes are TRBV19 and TRBJ2-1; D gene unclear. Germline V CDR1 and CDR2: LNHDA, SQIVND (reference sequence). The V end lost 5 bases, the J end lost 3 bases, and 8 bases lay between the germline ends. This CDR3 comprises 13 residues. The CDR3 here is CASSVLVYNEQFF. CDR3 nucleotide sequence: TGTGCCAGTAGTGTTTTAGTCTACAATGAGCAGTTCTTC.